This T cell receptor beta chain is drawn from a study of shared clonotypes between healthy human individuals. Original processing methods: From ImmunoSEQ came sequences covering only the junction and carrying no quality scores, so filtering differed. The protocol was immunoSEQ multiplex PCR, while the TCRdb copy is restricted to in-frame clones and leaves out a portion. V and J calls plus clone size are reproduced from that table; the DNA served to infer D and trimming. Among 2 million to 2.5 million clones listed, 85% to 95% were seen once. Trimming cost V 3 bases and J 6 bases, with 15 bases left between them. CDR1 is SGHRS and CDR2 is YFSETQ in the germline V gene. The CDR3 is 14 amino acids. Overall study findings and caveats: Represented genetic and exposure-history diversity was restricted by having few donors.

Worth noting for this clone: Its antigen is as yet unknown.

Sequenced sample: naive CD4+ T cells from PBMCs. This sample's subset: CD45RA+ positively selected. The gene calls are TRBV5-1 and TRBJ1-2; D might be TRBD1 (5 bases). The receptor comes from a man aged 18-30 years in good health. Some clones in this sample may be carry-over from other donors' samples. CDR3 in amino acids: CASSYQGLGNGYTF. The CDR3 coding sequence is TGCGCCAGCAGCTATCAGGGTTTGGGAAATGGCTACACCTTC.